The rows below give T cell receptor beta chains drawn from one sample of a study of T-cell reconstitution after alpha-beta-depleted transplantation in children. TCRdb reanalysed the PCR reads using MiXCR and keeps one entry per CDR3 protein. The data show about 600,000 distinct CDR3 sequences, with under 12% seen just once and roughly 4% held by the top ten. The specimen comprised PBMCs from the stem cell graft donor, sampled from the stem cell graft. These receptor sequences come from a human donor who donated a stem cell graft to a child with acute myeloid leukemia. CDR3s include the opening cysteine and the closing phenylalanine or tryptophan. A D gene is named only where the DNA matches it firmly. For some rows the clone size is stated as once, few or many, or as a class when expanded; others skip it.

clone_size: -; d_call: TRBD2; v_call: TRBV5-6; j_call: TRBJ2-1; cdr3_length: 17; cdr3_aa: CASSTWGSGSSYNEQFF; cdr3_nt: TGTGCCAGCAGCACCTGGGGGAGCGGGAGCTCCTACAATGAGCAGTTCTTC
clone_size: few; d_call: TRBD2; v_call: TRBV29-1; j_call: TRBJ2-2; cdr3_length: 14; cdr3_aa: CSVPGLVRTGELFF; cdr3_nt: TGCAGCGTTCCCGGACTAGTTCGCACCGGGGAGCTGTTTTTT
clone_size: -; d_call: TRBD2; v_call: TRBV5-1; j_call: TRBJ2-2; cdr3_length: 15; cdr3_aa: CASSQGLADSRELFF; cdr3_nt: TGCGCCAGCAGTCAGGGACTAGCGGACAGCCGGGAGCTGTTTTTT
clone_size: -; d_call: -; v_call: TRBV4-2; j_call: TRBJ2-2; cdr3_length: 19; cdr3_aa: CASSQDPLTGGVNTGELFF; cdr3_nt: TGTGCCAGCAGCCAAGATCCGTTGACCGGCGGTGTCAACACCGGGGAGCTGTTTTTT
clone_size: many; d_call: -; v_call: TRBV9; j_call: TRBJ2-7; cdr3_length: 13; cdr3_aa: CASSATGTYEQYF; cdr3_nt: TGTGCCAGCAGCGCGACAGGAACCTACGAGCAGTACTTC
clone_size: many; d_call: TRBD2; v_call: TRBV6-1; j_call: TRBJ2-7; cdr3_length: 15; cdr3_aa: CASTRTSGATYEQYF; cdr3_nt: TGTGCCAGCACCCGGACTAGCGGTGCCACCTACGAGCAGTACTTC
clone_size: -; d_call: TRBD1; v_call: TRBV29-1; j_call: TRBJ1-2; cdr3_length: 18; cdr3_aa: CSVASTLSSTGRGNGYTF; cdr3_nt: TGCAGCGTGGCTTCCACCCTATCTTCGACAGGGCGGGGGAATGGCTACACCTTC
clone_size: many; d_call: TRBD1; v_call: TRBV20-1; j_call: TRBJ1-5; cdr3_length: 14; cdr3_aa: CSARPTGDNQPQHF; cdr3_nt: TGCAGTGCTAGACCGACAGGGGACAATCAGCCCCAGCATTTT
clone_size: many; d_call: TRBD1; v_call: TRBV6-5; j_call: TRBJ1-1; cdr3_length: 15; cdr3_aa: CASSYSLEGATEAFF; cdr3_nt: TGTGCCAGCAGTTACTCTTTGGAGGGGGCGACTGAAGCTTTCTTT
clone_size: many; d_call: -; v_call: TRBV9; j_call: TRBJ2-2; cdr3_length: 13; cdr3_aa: CASSVVVTGELFF; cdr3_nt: TGTGCCAGCAGCGTAGTAGTGACAGGGGAGCTGTTTTTT
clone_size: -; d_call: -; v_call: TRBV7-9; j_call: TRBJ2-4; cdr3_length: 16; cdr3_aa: CASSLVLRAAEGIQYF; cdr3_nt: TGTGCCAGCAGCTTAGTCTTAAGGGCCGCCGAAGGCATTCAGTACTTC
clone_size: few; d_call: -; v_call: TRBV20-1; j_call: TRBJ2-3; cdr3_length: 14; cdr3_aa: CSARPEERTYTQYF; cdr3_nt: TGCAGTGCCCGGCCTGAAGAGAGGACATATACGCAGTATTTT
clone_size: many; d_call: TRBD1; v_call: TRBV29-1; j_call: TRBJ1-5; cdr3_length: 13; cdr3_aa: CSVGQGSNQPQHF; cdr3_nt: TGCAGCGTTGGACAGGGAAGCAATCAGCCCCAGCATTTT
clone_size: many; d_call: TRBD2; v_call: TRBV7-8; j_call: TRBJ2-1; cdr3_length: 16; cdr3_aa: CASSPYPGLSYNEQFF; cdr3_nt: TGTGCCAGCAGCCCGTACCCGGGACTATCCTACAATGAGCAGTTCTTC
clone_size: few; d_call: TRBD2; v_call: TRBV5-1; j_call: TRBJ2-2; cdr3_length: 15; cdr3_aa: CASSSAGAETGELFF; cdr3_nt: TGCGCCAGCAGCTCAGCGGGAGCGGAAACCGGGGAGCTGTTTTTT
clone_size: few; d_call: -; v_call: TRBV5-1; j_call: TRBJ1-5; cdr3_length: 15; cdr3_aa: CASSLDGFNNQPQHF; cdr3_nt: TGCGCCAGCAGCTTGGACGGGTTTAACAATCAGCCCCAGCATTTT
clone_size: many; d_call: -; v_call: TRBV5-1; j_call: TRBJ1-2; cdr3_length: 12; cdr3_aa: CASSLDWGGYTF; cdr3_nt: TGCGCCAGCAGCTTGGACTGGGGTGGCTACACCTTC
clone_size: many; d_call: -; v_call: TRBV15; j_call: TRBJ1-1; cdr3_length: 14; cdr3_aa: CATSRDFGGTEAFF; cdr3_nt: TGTGCCACCAGCAGAGATTTCGGGGGCACTGAAGCTTTCTTT
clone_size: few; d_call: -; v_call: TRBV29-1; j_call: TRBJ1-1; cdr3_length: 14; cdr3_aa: CSALRDRGTTEAFF; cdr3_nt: TGCAGCGCTCTGAGAGATCGGGGAACCACTGAAGCTTTCTTT
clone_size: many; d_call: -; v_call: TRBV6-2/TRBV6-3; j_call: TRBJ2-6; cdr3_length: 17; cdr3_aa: CASSYAQGLAGANVLTF; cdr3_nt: TGTGCCAGCAGTTACGCCCAGGGACTGGCTGGGGCCAACGTCCTGACTTTC
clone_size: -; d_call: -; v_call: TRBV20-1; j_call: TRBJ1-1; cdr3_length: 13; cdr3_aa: CSARAGTDTEAFF; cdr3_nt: TGCAGTGCTAGAGCCGGGACGGACACTGAAGCTTTCTTT
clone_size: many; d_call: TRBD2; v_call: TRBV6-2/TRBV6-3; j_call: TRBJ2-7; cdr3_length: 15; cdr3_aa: CASSYAGVSSYEQYF; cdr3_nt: TGTGCCAGCAGTTATGCGGGAGTGAGCTCCTACGAGCAGTACTTC